One TCR beta chain is described in this entry. Its specificity is not known. This record comes from a study of response to subunit inactivated influenza vaccine. Study-level results: The authors suggested that few new T cells are recruited per seasonal influenza vaccination.

In germline, CDR1 is SGHAT, CDR2 FQNNGV. Trimming removed 2 bases at V and 2 bases at J, with 14 bases between. This CDR3 has 16 amino acids. TCRdb independently ran MiXCR on the RT-PCR reads; one entry per CDR3 protein. This sample carries about 570,000 distinct CDR3 sequences, around 11% of them seen once, and the ten largest clones take roughly 11%. These data were also filed under a second study, of T cells expressing NK-cell markers. That work adds: Scientists made TCR beta cDNA using 5'RACE template switching with UMIs. One of eight sequenced donors was HCMV-seronegative; the other seven were seropositive. Each of several donors carried dominant NKG2C+ clonotypes accounting for about 1.0-7.5% of CD8+ T cells.

The chain has TRBV11-2 and TRBJ2-3; D is possibly TRBD1 (5 bases). Sample: PBMCs from blood, taken on the day of vaccination. The sequence was obtained from a man between 45 and 60 years old who received an inactivated influenza vaccine. The CDR3 spells CASSLSAGITTDTQYF. The CDR3 DNA reads as TGTGCCAGCAGCTTATCAGCAGGGATCACCACAGATACGCAGTATTTT.